One sample yielded the 15 T cell receptor beta chains listed below, sequenced in a study of blood T cell repertoires in COVID-19 (TCRdb year 2020). Libraries were prepared through the immunoSEQ multiplex PCR assay. Here the immuneACCESS table is served through TCRdb, limited to in-frame sequences with V and J called. Missing clones are a known gap in these copies; in checked studies unresolved V genes cover under half, and the rest lacks a known reason. Present in this sample are approximately 470,000 clones, around 90% of which were seen just once. The ten biggest clones cover roughly 0.7% of the sample. The sequenced sample consisted of PBMCs or T cells enriched from blood (not recorded which). The receptors here all came from a woman in her late teens or twenties who had recovered from COVID-19.

This rearrangement joins TRBV5-1 to TRBJ2-5; 9 bases agree with TRBD2. The CDR3 is 15 residues long. V shed 4 bases, J shed 3 bases, and the junction held 7 bases outside the gene matches. CDR1 and CDR2 from the germline V gene are SGHRS and YFSETQ. Written as DNA, the CDR3 is TGCGCCAGCAGCCTTAGGGGACTAGCTGAAGAGACCCAGTACTTC. Translating it yields CASSLRGLAEETQYF.

There are a few counts of this clone. The J gene is TRBJ2-7, the V gene TRBV27; 8 bases align to TRBD1. The CDR3 has 12 amino acids. In germline, CDR1 is MNHEY, CDR2 SMNVEV (reference sequence). V shed 7 bases and J 2 bases; nucleotides not matched to a gene: 1. The CDR3 sequence is CASMGQAYEQYF. CDR3 DNA sequence: TGTGCCAGCATGGGACAGGCCTACGAGCAGTACTTC.

The CDR3 is CATSEVGGGRYNEQFF. The DNA of the CDR3 is TGTGCCACCAGTGAAGTTGGGGGGGGCAGGTACAATGAGCAGTTCTTC. The chain links TRBV24-1 to TRBJ2-1; TRBD2 is a possible D gene (7 bases). The CDR3 loop spans 16 amino acids. Germline V gene lookup returns CDR1 KGHDR and CDR2 SFDVKD. The germline V and J ends were trimmed by 4 bases and 4 bases, with 16 bases remaining between them.

DNA of the CDR3: TGTGCTAGTGGTTTGGTACTGGGACAGGGAGGAAATTATGGCTACACCTTC. Its protein product is CASGLVLGQGGNYGYTF. The chain employs TRBV12-5 and TRBJ1-2; TRBD1 aligns across 9 bases. Losses at the gene ends were 0 bases for V and 5 bases for J; bases not matched to a gene: 10. CDR1 is LGHNT and CDR2 is FRNRAP in the germline V gene. This CDR3 region has 17 residues. The full variable domain, with the rest looked up from reference TRBV12-5 and TRBJ1-2, is DARVTQTPRHKVTEMGQEVTMRCQPILGHNTVFWYRQTMMQGLELLAYFRNRAPLDDSGMPKDRFSAEMPDATLATLKIQPSEPRDSAVYFCASGLVLGQGGNYGYTFGSGTRLTVV.

The chain combines TRBV28 with TRBJ2-7; 9 positions match TRBD1. The germline V gene has CDR1 MDHEN and CDR2 SYDVKM. V was pared by 2 bases and J by 0 bases, with 2 bases of the junction left unmatched. The CDR3 spans 15 residues. The CDR3 region has the DNA TGTGCCAGCAGTTTAAAGGACAGGGGCTCCTACGAGCAGTACTTC. Amino acids: CASSLKDRGSYEQYF.

V is TRBV6-1 and J is TRBJ2-7, with 10 bases that match TRBD2. This CDR3 is built from 14 residues. Looked up from germline, CDR1 is MNHNS and CDR2 is SASEGT. Trimming at V came to 5 bases and at J to 3 bases, leaving 4 bases not matched to a gene. The CDR3 coding sequence is TGTGCCAGCAGTTTCGGACTAGCGGTCTACGAGCAGTACTTC. It yields the protein CASSFGLAVYEQYF.

V gene TRBV7-2 combines with J gene TRBJ2-5; 14 positions agree with TRBD2. The CDR3 runs to 16 residues. The V gene's germline CDR1 is SGHTA and CDR2 FQGNSA. Trimming cost V 5 bases and J 2 bases; bases outside gene matches: 4. The CDR3 DNA reads as TGTGCCAGCAGCGGCAGGACTAGCGGGGGGCAAGAGACCCAGTACTTC. Protein sequence: CASSGRTSGGQETQYF.

The V gene is TRBV6-5, the J gene TRBJ2-2, with TRBD1 matching over 11 bases. In germline, CDR1 is MNHEY, CDR2 SVGAGI. V lost 6 bases to trimming and J lost 7 bases; unmatched junction nucleotides: 7. The CDR3 is 15 residues long. Written as DNA, the CDR3 is TGTGCCAGCAGACCGGGACAGGGGGACGTCGGGGAGCTGTTTTTT. This encodes CASRPGQGDVGELFF.

This chain joins TRBV13 and TRBJ2-7; 8 bases align to TRBD1. Germline-derived CDR1 and CDR2 are PRHDT and FYEKMQ (reference sequence). This CDR3 spans 15 amino acids. Unmatched junction bases numbered 9, after V lost 3 bases and J lost 5 bases. In DNA, the CDR3 is TGTGCCAGCAGCTTGAGACAGGGGTACTTCAACGAGCAGTACTTC. This translates into CASSLRQGYFNEQYF.

The chain recombines TRBV7-2 with TRBJ2-3; perhaps TRBD2 as D (5 bases). Germline loops: CDR1 SGHTA, CDR2 FQGNSA. The V end lost 3 bases, the J end lost 4 bases, and 8 bases lay between the germline ends. This CDR3 contains 13 residues. Here the CDR3 reads CASSFTGADTQYF. DNA for the CDR3: TGTGCCAGCAGCTTTACCGGGGCAGATACGCAGTATTTT.

The chain is built from TRBV28 and TRBJ1-1; D may be TRBD1 (6 bases). Germline CDR1 reads MDHEN; CDR2 reads SYDVKM. CDR3 length: 15 amino acids. The germline V and J ends were trimmed by 1 base and 1 base, with 10 bases remaining between them. DNA for the CDR3: TGTGCCAGCAGTTTATCCGACAGGAGGAACACTGAAGCTTTCTTT. Encoded protein: CASSLSDRRNTEAFF.

The chain joins TRBV9 to TRBJ2-7; D gene uncertain. Looked up from germline, CDR1 is SGDLS and CDR2 is YYNGEE. With 0 bases removed from V and 1 base from J, the gap between germline ends came to 11 bases. The CDR3 loop spans 15 amino acids. Here the CDR3 reads CASSVGATISYEQYF. CDR3 nucleotide sequence: TGTGCCAGCAGCGTAGGGGCAACGATTTCCTACGAGCAGTACTTC.

The rearrangement uses TRBV4-1 and TRBJ1-1; maybe TRBD1 (5 bases). Trimming pared 1 base from V and 5 bases from J, leaving 8 bases between. From germline, CDR1 is MGHRA and CDR2 YSYEKL. The CDR3 sequence is 13 residues long. The CDR3 reads CASSQGGLTEAFF. The CDR3 DNA reads as TGCGCCAGCAGCCAAGGGGGCTTGACTGAAGCTTTCTTT.

The chain couples TRBV7-9 to TRBJ1-1; unclear D gene. The germline V gene has CDR1 SEHNR and CDR2 FQNEAQ (reference sequence). The germline V and J ends were trimmed by 4 bases and 4 bases, with 10 bases remaining between them. There are 13 residues in the CDR3. CDR3 in DNA: TGTGCCAGCAGCTATCCTGAGCGCACTGAAGCTTTCTTT. As protein: CASSYPERTEAFF.

CDR3 sequence reads: CASSLDRASARETQYF. DNA of the CDR3: TGTGCCAGCAGCTTGGACAGGGCCTCGGCGCGAGAGACCCAGTACTTC. The V and J genes are TRBV7-2 and TRBJ2-5; TRBD1 aligns across 8 bases. The CDR3 loop spans 16 amino acids. The germline V gene has CDR1 SGHTA and CDR2 FQGNSA. V was clipped by 3 bases and J by 4 bases; unmatched bases: 10.